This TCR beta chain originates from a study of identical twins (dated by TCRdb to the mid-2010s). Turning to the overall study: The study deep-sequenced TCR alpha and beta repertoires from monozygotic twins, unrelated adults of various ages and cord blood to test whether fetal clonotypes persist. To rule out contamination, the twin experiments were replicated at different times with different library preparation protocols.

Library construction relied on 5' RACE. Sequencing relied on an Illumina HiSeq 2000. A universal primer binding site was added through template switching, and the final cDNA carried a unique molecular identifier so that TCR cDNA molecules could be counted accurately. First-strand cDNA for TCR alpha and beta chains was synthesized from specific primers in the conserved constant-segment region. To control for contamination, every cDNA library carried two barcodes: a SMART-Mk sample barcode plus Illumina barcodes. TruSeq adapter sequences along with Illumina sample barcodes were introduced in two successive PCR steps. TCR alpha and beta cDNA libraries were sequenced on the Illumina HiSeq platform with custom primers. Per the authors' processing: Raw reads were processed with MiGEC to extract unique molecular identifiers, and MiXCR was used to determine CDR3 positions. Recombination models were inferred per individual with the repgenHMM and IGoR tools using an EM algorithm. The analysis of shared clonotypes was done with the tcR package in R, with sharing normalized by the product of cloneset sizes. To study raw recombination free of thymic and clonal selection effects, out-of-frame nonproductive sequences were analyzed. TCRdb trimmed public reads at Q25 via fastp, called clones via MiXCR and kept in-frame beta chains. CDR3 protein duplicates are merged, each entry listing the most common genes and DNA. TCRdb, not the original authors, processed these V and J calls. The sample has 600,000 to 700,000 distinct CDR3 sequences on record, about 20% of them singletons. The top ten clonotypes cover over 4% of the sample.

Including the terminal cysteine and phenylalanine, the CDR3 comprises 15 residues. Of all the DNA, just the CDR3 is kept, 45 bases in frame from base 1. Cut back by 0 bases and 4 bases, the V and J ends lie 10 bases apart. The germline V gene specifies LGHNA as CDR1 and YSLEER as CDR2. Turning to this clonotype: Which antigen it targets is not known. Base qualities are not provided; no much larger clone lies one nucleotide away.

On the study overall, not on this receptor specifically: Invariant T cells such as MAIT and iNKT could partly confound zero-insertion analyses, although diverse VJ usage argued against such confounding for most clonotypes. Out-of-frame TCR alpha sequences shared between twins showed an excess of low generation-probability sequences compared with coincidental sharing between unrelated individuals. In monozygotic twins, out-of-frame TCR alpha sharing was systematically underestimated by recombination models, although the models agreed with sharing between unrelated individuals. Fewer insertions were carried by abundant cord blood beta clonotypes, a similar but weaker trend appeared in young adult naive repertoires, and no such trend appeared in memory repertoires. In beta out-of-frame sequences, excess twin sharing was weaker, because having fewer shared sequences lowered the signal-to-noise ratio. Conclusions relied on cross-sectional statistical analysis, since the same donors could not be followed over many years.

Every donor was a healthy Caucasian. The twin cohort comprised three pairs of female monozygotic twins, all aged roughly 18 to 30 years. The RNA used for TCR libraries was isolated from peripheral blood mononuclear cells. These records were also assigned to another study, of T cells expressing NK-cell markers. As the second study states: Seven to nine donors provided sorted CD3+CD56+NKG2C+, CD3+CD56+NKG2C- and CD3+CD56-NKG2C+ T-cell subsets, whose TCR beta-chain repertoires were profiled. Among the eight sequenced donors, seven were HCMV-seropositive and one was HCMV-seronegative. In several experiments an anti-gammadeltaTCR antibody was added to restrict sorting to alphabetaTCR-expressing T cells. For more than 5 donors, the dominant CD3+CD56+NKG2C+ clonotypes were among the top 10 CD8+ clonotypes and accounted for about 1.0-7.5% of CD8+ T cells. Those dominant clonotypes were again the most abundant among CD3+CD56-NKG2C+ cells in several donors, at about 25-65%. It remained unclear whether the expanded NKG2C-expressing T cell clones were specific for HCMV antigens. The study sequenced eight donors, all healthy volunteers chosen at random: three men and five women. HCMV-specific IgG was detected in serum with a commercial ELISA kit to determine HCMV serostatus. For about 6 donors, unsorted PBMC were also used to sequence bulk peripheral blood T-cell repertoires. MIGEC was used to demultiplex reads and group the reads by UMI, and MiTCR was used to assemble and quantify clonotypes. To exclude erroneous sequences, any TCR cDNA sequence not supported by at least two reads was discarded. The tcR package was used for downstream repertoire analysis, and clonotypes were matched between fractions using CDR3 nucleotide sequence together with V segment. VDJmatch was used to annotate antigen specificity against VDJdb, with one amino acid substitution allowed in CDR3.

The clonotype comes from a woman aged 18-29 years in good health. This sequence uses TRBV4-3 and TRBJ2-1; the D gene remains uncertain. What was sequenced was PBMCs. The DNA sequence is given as TGCGCCAGCAGCCAAGATTCCGGACCGTACAATGAGCAGTTCTTC. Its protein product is CASSQDSGPYNEQFF.